The source of this T cell receptor (beta chain) is a study of shared clonotypes between healthy human individuals. TCRdb keeps only in-frame clones here, not all; method: immunoSEQ multiplex PCR. This sample yields about 1,500,000 clones, of which 96% are seen a single time; 0.95% to 1.5% belongs to the top ten. The sequencing sample was made of naive CD4+ T cells sorted from blood. Subset described: CD45RA+ positively selected. The clonotype was recovered from a man younger than 45 in good health.

The CDR3 loop is CASSFDAALWANYGYTF. The CDR3 DNA reads TGCGCCAGCAGCTTCGACGCGGCCCTTTGGGCTAACTATGGCTACACCTTC. This chain connects TRBV5-1 to TRBJ1-2; D not certain. This CDR3 is built from 17 residues. The V end was cut by 2 bases, the J end by 0 bases, with 17 bases between. Per germline, CDR1 SGHRS and CDR2 YFSETQ.